This T cell receptor beta chain was identified during a study of patients and donors after allogeneic stem cell transplantation. TCRdb re-derived calls from the RT-PCR reads in MiXCR, one entry per CDR3 protein. The profile shows more than 850,000 distinct CDR3 sequences, over 15% of them singletons. CDR1 and CDR2 from the germline V gene are KGHDR and SFDVKD. CDR3 length: 13 amino acids. V was pared by 4 bases and J by 11 bases, with 17 bases between. The chain joins TRBV24-1 to TRBJ2-7; D not certain. What was sequenced was blood, either unsorted or a sorted T cell fraction (not recorded which). The receptor was isolated from a human donor who was either an allogeneic HSCT recipient or a stem cell or donor lymphocyte infusion donor (not recorded which). It is not recorded whose cells these are; they may come from a transplant donor. The CDR3 here is CATSDLRRANKYF. CDR3 in DNA: TGTGCCACCAGTGACCTTCGACGTGCTAATAAGTACTTC.